Below, one T cell receptor beta chain is given with its context. Its antigen is not identified. The data stem from a study of T-cell memory formation after mild COVID-19. Study in general: For the most part, TCR clusters were specific to one donor. Study-level results: A second wave expanding day 15 to 37 was CD4+-biased; contracting clones were balanced. The study detected some responding clones in pre-infection memory, suggesting cross-reactive memory joined.

Constant-segment-primed 5'RACE gave TCR alpha and TCR beta cDNA libraries with sample barcodes and UMIs. TCRdb re-analysed the 5' RACE reads in MiXCR, keeping a single row per CDR3 protein. The sample lists roughly 120,000 distinct CDR3 sequences; approximately 21% were seen once. V shed 5 bases and J 6 bases; nucleotides not matched to a gene: 2. This CDR3 has 12 amino acids. CDR1 is SEHNR, CDR2 FQNEAQ, per germline (reference sequence). The sequence was collected from a young man who had mild COVID-19 (a few samples of this study predate the infection). Cell type and time point are not known. The source material was PBMCs or a T cell subset sorted from them (not recorded which). This chain uses TRBV7-9 with TRBJ1-2; TRBD1 aligns across 8 bases. The DNA of the CDR3 is TGTGCCAGCAGCCAGGGACAGGATGGCTACACCTTC. Translating gives CASSQGQDGYTF. The full variable domain, in which reference TRBV7-9 and TRBJ1-2 provide the parts outside the CDR3, is DTGVSQNPRHKITKRGQNVTFRCDPISEHNRLYWYRQTLGQGPEFLTYFQNEAQLEKSRLLSDRFSAERPKGSFSTLEIQRTEQGDSAMYLCASSQGQDGYTFGSGTRLTVV.